Below are 5 T cell receptor beta chains sequenced from a single sample in a study of cytomegalovirus exposure and HLA in healthy donors. A multiplex PCR was run with 60 Vbeta primers and 13 Jbeta primers. Clones were sequenced by immunoSEQ multiplex PCR, and TCRdb holds only the in-frame ones, with some missing. The sample yields 150,000 to 200,000 clones, of which the top ten take up 6.5%. Source material: PBMCs. All receptors come from a man younger than 45 in good health and CMV-seronegative.

The chain has TRBV28 and TRBJ2-2, with 13 bases fitting TRBD2. Germline CDR1 reads MDHEN; CDR2 reads SYDVKM. V shed 7 bases and J 8 bases; nucleotides not matched to a gene: 16. The CDR3 length is 18 residues. The CDR3 DNA sequence: TGTGCCAGCACCCTCGGACTAGCGGGAGATCACACACTAGGGGAGCTGTTTTTT. Its protein product is CASTLGLAGDHTLGELFF.

This chain connects TRBV9 to TRBJ1-4; possible D gene TRBD1, 6 bases. The V gene lost 4 bases and the J gene lost 8 bases, with 18 bases spanning the gap. CDR1 and CDR2 from the germline V gene are SGDLS and YYNGEE. The CDR3 has 15 amino acids. CDR3 residues: CASSPGEGLGEKLFF. CDR3 sequence (DNA): TGTGCCAGCAGCCCAGGGGAAGGATTGGGAGAAAAACTGTTTTTT.

The chain couples TRBV28 to TRBJ2-1; 9 bases are shared with TRBD2. CDR1 MDHEN and CDR2 SYDVKM come from the germline V gene. J gave up 4 bases and V 5 bases, and 9 bases lay outside the gene matches. The CDR3 is 16 amino acids. DNA for the CDR3: TGTGCCAGCAGTCAGACTAGCGGAGTTAATTACAATGAGCAGTTCTTC. Residues: CASSQTSGVNYNEQFF.

The V gene is TRBV14, the J gene TRBJ2-7; D unclear. Germline V gene data show CDR1 as SGHDN and CDR2 as FVKESK. Trimming left V 4 bases short and J 4 bases short, with 8 bases between. This CDR3 spans 12 amino acids. CDR3 sequence reads: CASSPNSYEQYF. The CDR3 DNA reads TGTGCCAGCAGCCCAAACTCGTACGAGCAGTACTTC.

The V call is TRBV10-3, the J call TRBJ1-1; 7 bases line up with TRBD1. The CDR3 has 15 amino acids. Germline CDR1 is ENHRY and CDR2 is SYGVKD. Trimming took 6 bases from V and 3 from J; bases not matched to a gene: 10. CDR3 protein: CAIRRALRGDTEAFF. CDR3 DNA: TGTGCCATCAGACGAGCACTCAGGGGGGACACTGAAGCTTTCTTT.